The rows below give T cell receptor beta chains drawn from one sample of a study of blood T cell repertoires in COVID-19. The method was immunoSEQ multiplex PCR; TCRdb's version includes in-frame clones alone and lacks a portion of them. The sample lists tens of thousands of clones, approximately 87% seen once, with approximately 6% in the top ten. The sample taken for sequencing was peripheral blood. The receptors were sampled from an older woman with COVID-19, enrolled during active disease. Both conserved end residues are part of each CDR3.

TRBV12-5 CASGFIGTGVEQYF
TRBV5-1 CASSPGHPNQPQHF
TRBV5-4 CASSHGQGSSYEQYF
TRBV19 CATTDYRDEKLFF
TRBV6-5 CASSYDWSGLNEKLFF
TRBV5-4 CASTLADSYEQYF
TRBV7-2 CASSLVLRGQSDYGYTF
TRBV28 CASRRPGQVTGELFF
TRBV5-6 CASSLFGLAGGGEETQYF
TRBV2 CASRPLRGRGYEQYF
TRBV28 CASSLPASGRNVGEQFF
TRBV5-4 CASSIGPRTQETQYF
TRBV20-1 CSARGWTEAFF
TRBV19 CASSRGGGSNQPQHF
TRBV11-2 CASSLDRACDEQFF
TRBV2 CASREGGDEKLFF
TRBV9 CASSVGQPQETQYF
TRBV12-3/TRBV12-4 CASTFTDTQYF
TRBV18 CASSQTPGQSNNSPLHF
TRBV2 CASRGLARGNEQFF
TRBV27 CASRFSSNTEAFF
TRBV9 CASRGTGRGPGNTIYF
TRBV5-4 CASSVPGPRGPNEQYF
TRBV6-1 CASSEYRRGNNQPQHF
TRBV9 CASSAGTDTQYF
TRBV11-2 CASATGTGATGELFF
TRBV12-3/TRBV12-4 CASSPPWAGSYTF
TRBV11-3 CASSFGKGTNEQYF
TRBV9 CASSVAGTARSPLHF
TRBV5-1 CASSTDRGSSGANVLTF
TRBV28 CASRKTAPSNQPQHF
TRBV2 CASTNIMNYGYTF
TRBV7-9 CASSLQGVEQYF